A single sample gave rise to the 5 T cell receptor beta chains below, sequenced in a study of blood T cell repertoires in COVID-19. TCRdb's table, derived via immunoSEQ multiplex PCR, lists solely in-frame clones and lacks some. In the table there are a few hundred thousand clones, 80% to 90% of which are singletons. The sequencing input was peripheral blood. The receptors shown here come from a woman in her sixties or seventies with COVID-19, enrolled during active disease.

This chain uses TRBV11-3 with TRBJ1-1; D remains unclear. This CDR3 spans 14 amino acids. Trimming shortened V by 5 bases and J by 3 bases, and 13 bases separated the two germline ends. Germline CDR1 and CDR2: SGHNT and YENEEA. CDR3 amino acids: CASSRGGSYTEAFF. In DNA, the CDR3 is TGTGCCAGCAGCCGCGGTGGGTCTTACACTGAAGCTTTCTTT.

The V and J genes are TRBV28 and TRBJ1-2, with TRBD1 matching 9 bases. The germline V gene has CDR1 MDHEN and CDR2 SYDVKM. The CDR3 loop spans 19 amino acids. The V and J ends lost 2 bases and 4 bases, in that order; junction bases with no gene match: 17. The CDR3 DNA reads TGTGCCAGCAGTTTAATCCGATTCCCGGGACAGGGTTCAGCCTATGGCTACACCTTC. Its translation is CASSLIRFPGQGSAYGYTF.

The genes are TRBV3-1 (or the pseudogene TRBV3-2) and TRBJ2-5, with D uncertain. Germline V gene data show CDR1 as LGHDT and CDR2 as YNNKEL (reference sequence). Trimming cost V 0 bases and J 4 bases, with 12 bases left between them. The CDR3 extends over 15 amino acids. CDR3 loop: CASSQDPGSIETQYF. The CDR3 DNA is TGTGCCAGCAGCCAAGATCCGGGTTCGATAGAGACCCAGTACTTC.

DNA for the CDR3: TGTGCCAGCAGGCTTACAGGGGGCAGCAATCAGCCCCAGCATTTT. Protein: CASRLTGGSNQPQHF. V and J are TRBV28 and TRBJ1-5, with TRBD1 matching over 9 bases. There are 15 residues in the CDR3. CDR1 is MDHEN, CDR2 SYDVKM, per germline. Germline trimming cut 6 bases from V and 1 base from J; bases unmatched to any gene: 4.

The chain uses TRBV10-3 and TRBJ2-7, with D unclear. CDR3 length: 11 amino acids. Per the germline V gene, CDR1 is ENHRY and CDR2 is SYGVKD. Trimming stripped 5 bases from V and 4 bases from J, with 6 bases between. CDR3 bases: TGTGCCATCAGTACAGATTACGAGCAGTACTTC. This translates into CAISTDYEQYF.